The present T cell receptor (beta chain) was sequenced within a study of T cells after yellow fever vaccination. Study-wide results and limits: Contamination of FACS-sorted repertoires by abundant clonotypes from the bulk population could occur. Reappearance after the booster was observed for most primary-vaccination clones (roughly 97% CD4, about 86% CD8).

This clonotype was detected only a few times. The antigen remains unidentified. MiXCR, applied by TCRdb to the 5' RACE reads, yields one record per CDR3 protein. The sample lists some 300,000 distinct CDR3 sequences, 7% to 10% occurring once. Germline CDR1 is SGHRS and CDR2 is YFSETQ. V dropped 3 bases and J dropped 7; count of bases not matched to a gene: 4. The CDR3 has 15 residues. J is TRBJ1-6 and V is TRBV5-1; 10 nucleotides align to TRBD1. This TCR was sampled from a man between 18 and 29 years old who received the YFV17D yellow fever vaccine. Source: PBMCs, taken more than 35 days after the first yellow fever vaccination. The CDR3 here is CASSSSGQGNSPLHF. In DNA form, the CDR3 reads TGCGCCAGCAGCTCGTCGGGACAGGGGAATTCACCCCTCCACTTT. The whole variable domain, remainder taken from reference TRBV5-1 and TRBJ1-6, is KAGVTQTPRYLIKTRGQQVTLSCSPISGHRSVSWYQQTPGQGLQFLFEYFSETQRNKGNFPGRFSGRQFSNSRSEMNVSTLELGDSALYLCASSSSGQGNSPLHFGNGTRLTVT.